Following are 5 T cell receptor beta chains from one sample sequenced in a study of glioma-infiltrating T cells. The iRepertoire nested amplicon-rescue multiplex PCR amplified TCR alpha and beta CDR3s from RNA. A single record per CDR3 protein comes from TCRdb applying MiXCR to the multiplex PCR reads. Found here are about 130,000 distinct CDR3 sequences, about 25% of them singletons; the top ten hold around a quarter. The sample consisted of glioma tissue, nonneoplastic brain tissue, or PBMCs (not recorded which). The source is a human donor with low-grade glioma or glioblastoma, undergoing nonglioma brain surgery, or in good health (not recorded which).

This clonotype was counted many times. The gene calls are TRBV10-2 and TRBJ2-5; 7 bases map to TRBD1. The CDR3 contains 14 residues. Losses at the gene ends were 6 bases for V and 5 bases for J; bases not matched to a gene: 9. Germline lookup yields CDR1 WSHSY and CDR2 SAAADI. The CDR3 region has the DNA TGCGCCAGCAGGCCCGTGCCCAGGGGGGAGACCCAGTACTTC. Amino acid sequence: CASRPVPRGETQYF.

This clonotype has more than one count but fewer than ten. CDR3 DNA sequence: TGTGCCAGCAGTTACAGTCAGTGGGGGGCAAACAATGAGCAGTTCTTC. It codes for CASSYSQWGANNEQFF. This rearrangement joins TRBV6-2 or TRBV6-3 to TRBJ2-1; D could derive from TRBD1 or TRBD2 (6 bases each). The germline V gene has CDR1 MNHEY and CDR2 SVGEGT. V lost 2 bases to trimming and J lost 5 bases, with 16 bases between them. This CDR3 has 16 amino acids.

The chain uses TRBV6-2 or TRBV6-3 and TRBJ1-5, with D tentatively TRBD1 (6 bases). Germline lookup yields CDR1 MNHEY and CDR2 SVGEGT. V lost 6 bases and J 0 bases, leaving 12 bases between the germline ends. The CDR3 has 15 residues. The CDR3: CASRVGQYSNQPQHF. The CDR3 coding sequence is TGTGCCAGCAGGGTCGGACAGTATAGCAATCAGCCCCAGCATTTT.

This clonotype was seen at least ten times. The J gene is TRBJ1-1, the V gene TRBV20-1; unclear D gene. V lost 7 bases and J lost 8, with 14 bases in between. Germline CDR1 DFQATT, CDR2 SNEGSKA (reference sequence). CDR3 length: 11 residues. DNA for the CDR3: TGCAGTGTCTCGCGGGCAAACGAAGCTTTCTTT. This encodes CSVSRANEAFF.

This clonotype showed up many times. The chain recombines TRBV15 with TRBJ2-3, with 8 bases lining up with TRBD2. Germline CDR1 LNHNV, CDR2 YYDKDF (reference sequence). The ends lost 3 bases at V and 0 bases at J; junction bases unmatched: 17. The CDR3 length is 20 residues. Written as DNA, the CDR3 is TGTGCCACCAGCAGGGGGGGGCTAGCGGGCGCAATCTCTAGCACAGATACGCAGTATTTT. Amino acid sequence: CATSRGGLAGAISSTDTQYF.